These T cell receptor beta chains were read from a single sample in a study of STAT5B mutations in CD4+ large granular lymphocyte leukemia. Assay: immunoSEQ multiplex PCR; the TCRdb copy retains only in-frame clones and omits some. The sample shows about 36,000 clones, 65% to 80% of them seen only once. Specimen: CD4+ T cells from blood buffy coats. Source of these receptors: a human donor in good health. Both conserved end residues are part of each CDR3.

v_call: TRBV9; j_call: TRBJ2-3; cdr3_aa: CASSVVETSGRVTQYF
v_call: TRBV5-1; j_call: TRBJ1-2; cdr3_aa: CASSLAGQLNYGYTF
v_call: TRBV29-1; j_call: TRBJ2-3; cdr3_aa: CSVLQGDSLTDTQYF
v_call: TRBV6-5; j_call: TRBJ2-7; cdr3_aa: CASSYLTERGEQYF
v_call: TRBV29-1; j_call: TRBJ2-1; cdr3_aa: CSGEGAVGNEQFF
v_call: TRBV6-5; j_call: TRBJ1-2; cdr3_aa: CASSYSDRGGYGYTF
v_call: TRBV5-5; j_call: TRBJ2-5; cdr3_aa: CASSPGALRQETQYF
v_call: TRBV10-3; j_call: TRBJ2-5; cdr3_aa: CAISESRSPGETQYF
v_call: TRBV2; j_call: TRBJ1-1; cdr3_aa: CASSEIGMGTEAFF
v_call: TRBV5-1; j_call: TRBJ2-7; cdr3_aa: CASGGKRGSVYEQYF